The 5 T cell receptor beta chains presented below share a single source sample, sequenced in a study of early T cells in non-severe SARS-CoV-2 infection. Each CDR3 protein is one row after TCRdb ran MiXCR on the 5' RACE reads. The table records about 80,000 distinct CDR3 sequences, 5% of them present only once. Specimen: whole blood, collected at baseline. The receptors here all came from an adult who was a healthcare worker with PCR-confirmed SARS-CoV-2 infection or an uninfected control (not recorded which).

This clonotype occurred many times. For the CDR3, the DNA is TGTGCCAGCCTGAGGCAAGCCGGGGAGCTGTTTTTT. Its protein is CASLRQAGELFF. The chain has TRBV28 and TRBJ2-2; no reliable D call. CDR1 and CDR2 (germline): MDHEN, SYDVKM. The CDR3 runs 12 residues. V shed 8 bases and J shed 6 bases, with 10 bases lying between them. The whole variable domain, filled in from reference TRBV28 and TRBJ2-2, reads DVKVTQSSRYLVKRTGEKVFLECVQDMDHENMFWYRQDPGLGLRLIYFSYDVKMKEKGDIPEGYSVSREKKERFSLILESASTNQTSMYLCASLRQAGELFFGEGSRLTVL.

The rearrangement uses TRBV4-1 and TRBJ1-1; D is possibly TRBD1 (6 bases). Deletions cut 2 bases from V and 4 bases from J, with 20 bases between. The germline V gene encodes CDR1 MGHRA and CDR2 YSYEKL. The CDR3 totals 17 residues. The CDR3 sequence is CASSQPSSYRARTEAFF. CDR3 bases: TGCGCCAGCAGCCAACCATCTTCTTACAGGGCCCGCACTGAAGCTTTCTTT.

In this sample, this clonotype turned up a few times. V is TRBV7-2 and J is TRBJ2-1; maybe TRBD1 (5 bases). This CDR3 contains 15 residues. Deletions cut 4 bases from V and 8 bases from J, with 18 bases between. Germline V lookup: CDR1 SGHTA, CDR2 FQGNSA. Here the CDR3 DNA reads TGTGCCAGCAGCTCAGGGTCCAGAATCCTAGATGAGCAGTTCTTC. Its protein product is CASSSGSRILDEQFF.

This clonotype has ten or more counts. V and J are TRBV12-3 or TRBV12-4 and TRBJ2-4; D possibly matches TRBD1 or TRBD2 (5 bases each). V dropped 6 bases and J dropped 10 bases, with 19 bases sitting between them. The CDR3 totals 14 residues. The CDR3 region is CASSLRDHKLIQYF. The CDR3, as DNA: TGTGCCAGCAGCTTGAGGGACCATAAGTTGATTCAGTACTTC.

This chain links TRBV7-9 with TRBJ2-5, with 9 nucleotides matching TRBD1. J was trimmed by 5 bases and V by 1 base; bases with no gene match: 8. CDR1 is SEHNR and CDR2 is FQNEAQ in the germline V gene (reference sequence). There are 16 residues in the CDR3. CDR3 coding DNA: TGTGCCAGCAGCTTAGGGGGGACAGGGCAATACGAGACCCAGTACTTC. As protein: CASSLGGTGQYETQYF.